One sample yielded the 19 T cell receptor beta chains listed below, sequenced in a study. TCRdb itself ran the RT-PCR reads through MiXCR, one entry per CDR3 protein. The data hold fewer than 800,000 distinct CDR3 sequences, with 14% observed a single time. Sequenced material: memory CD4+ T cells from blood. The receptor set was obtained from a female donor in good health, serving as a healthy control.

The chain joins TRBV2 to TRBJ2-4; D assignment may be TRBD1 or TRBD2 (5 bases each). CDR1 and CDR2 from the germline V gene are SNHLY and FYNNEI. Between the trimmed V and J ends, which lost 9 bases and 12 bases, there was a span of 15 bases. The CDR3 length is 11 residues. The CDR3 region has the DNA TGTGCCAGAAGCGGACACATGGATCAGTACTTC. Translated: CARSGHMDQYF.

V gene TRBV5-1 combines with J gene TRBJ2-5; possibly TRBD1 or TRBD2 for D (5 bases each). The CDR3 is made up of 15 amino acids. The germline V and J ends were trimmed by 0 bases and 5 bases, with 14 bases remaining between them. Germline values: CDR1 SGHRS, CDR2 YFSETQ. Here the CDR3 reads CASSLARGAGETQYF. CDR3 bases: TGCGCCAGCAGCTTGGCAAGGGGAGCAGGGGAGACCCAGTACTTC.

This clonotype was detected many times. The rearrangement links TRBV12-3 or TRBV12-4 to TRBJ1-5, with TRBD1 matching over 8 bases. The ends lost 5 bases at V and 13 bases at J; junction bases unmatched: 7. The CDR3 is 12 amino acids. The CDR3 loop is CASSPQGAVQHF. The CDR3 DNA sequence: TGTGCCAGCAGTCCTCAGGGGGCTGTACAGCATTTT.

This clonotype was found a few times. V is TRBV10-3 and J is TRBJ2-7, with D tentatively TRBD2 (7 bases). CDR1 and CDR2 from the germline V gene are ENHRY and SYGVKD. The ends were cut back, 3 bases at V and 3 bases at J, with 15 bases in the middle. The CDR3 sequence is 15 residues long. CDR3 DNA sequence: TGTGCCATCAGTGATAGTGGGGGGGCTTTCTACGAGCAGTACTTC. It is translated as CAISDSGGAFYEQYF.

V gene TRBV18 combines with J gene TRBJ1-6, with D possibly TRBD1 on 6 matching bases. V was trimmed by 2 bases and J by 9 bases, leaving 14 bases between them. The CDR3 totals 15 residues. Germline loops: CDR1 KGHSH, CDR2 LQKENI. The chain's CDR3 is CASSPGGGQSSPLHF. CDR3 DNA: TGTGCCAGCTCACCAGGGGGCGGACAGAGTTCACCCCTCCACTTT.

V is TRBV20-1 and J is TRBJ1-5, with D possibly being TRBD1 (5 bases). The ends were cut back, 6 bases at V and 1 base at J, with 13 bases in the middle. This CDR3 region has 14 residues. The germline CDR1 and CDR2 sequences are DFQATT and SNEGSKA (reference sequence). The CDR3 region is CSALRVRSNQPQHF. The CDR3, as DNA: TGCAGTGCCCTCAGGGTGAGAAGCAATCAGCCCCAGCATTTT.

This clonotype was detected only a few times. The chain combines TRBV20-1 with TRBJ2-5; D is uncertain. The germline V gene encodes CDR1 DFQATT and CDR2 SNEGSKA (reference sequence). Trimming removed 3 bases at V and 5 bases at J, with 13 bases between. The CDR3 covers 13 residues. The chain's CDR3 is CSASVDWVETQYF. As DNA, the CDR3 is TGCAGTGCTAGCGTGGATTGGGTGGAGACCCAGTACTTC.

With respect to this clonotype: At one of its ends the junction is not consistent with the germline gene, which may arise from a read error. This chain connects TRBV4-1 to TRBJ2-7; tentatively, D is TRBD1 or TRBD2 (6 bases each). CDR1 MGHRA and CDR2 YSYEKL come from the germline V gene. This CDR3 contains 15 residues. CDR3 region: CASSRSRDGGHEKYF. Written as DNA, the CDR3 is TGCGCCAGCAGCCGTAGCCGGGACGGGGGCCACGAGAAGTACTTC.

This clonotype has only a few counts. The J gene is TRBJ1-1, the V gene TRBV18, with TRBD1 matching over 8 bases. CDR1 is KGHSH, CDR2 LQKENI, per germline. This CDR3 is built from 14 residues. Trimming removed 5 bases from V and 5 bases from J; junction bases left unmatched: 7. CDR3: CASSRDRSQTEAFF. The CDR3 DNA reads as TGTGCCAGCTCAAGGGACAGGTCCCAAACTGAAGCTTTCTTT.

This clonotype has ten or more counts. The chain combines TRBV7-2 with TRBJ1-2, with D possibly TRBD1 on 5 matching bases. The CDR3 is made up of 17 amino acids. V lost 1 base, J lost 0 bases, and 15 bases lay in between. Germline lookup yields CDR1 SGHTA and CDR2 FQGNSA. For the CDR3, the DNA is TGTGCCAGCAGCTTAGTAATTTTCGGGACCTCTAACTATGGCTACACCTTC. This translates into CASSLVIFGTSNYGYTF.

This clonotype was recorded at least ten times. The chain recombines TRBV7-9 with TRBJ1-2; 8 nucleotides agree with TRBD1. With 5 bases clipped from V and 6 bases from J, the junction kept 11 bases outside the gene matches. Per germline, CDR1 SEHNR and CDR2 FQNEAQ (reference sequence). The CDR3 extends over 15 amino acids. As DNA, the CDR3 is TGTGCCAGCAGCCCAATCAGGGCAGGGGGCGATGGCTACACCTTC. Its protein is CASSPIRAGGDGYTF.

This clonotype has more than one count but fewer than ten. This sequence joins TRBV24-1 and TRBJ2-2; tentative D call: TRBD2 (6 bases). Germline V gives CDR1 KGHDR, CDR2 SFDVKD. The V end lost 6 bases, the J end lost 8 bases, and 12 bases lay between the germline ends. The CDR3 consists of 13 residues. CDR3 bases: TGTGCCACCAGTTGGGGGGTCCGGGGGGAGCTGTTTTTT. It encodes CATSWGVRGELFF.

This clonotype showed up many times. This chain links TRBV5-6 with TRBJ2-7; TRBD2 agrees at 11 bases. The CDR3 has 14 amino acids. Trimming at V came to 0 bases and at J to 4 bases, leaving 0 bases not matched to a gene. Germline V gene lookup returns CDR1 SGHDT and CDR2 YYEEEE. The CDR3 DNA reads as TGTGCCAGCAGCTTGGCTAGCGGGAGGTACGAGCAGTACTTC. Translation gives CASSLASGRYEQYF.

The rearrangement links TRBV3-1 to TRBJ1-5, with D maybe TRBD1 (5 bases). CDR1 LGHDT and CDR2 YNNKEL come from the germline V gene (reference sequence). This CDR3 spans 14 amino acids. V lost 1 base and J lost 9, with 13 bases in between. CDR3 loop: CASSQGRGEGPQHF. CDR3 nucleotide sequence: TGTGCCAGCAGCCAAGGGAGAGGGGAAGGGCCCCAGCATTTT.

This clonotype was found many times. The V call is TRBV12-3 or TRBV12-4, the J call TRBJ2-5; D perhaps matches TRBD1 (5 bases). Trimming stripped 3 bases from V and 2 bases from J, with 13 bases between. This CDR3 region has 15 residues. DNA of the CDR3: TGTGCCAGCAGTTTGGGTTCGGCAGGGCAAGAGACCCAGTACTTC. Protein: CASSLGSAGQETQYF.

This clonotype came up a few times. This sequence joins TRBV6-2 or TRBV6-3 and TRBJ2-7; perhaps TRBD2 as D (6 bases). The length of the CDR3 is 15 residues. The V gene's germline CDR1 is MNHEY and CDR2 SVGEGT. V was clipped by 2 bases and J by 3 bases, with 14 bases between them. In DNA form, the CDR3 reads TGTGCCAGCAGTTACGGGGGGACGATTGTCTACGAGCAGTACTTC. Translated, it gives CASSYGGTIVYEQYF.

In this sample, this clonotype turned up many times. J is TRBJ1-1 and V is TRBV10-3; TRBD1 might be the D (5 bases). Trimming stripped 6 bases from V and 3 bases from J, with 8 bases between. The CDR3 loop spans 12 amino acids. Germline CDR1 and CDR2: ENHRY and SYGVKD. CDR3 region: CAIRWGDTEAFF. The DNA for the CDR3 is TGTGCCATCAGGTGGGGCGACACTGAAGCTTTCTTT.

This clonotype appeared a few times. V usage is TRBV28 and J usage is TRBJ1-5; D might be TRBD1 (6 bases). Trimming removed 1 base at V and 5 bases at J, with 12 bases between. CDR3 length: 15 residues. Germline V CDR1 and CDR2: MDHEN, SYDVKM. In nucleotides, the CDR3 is TGTGCCAGCAGTTTATTACAAGGGGGATATCAGCCCCAGCATTTT. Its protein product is CASSLLQGGYQPQHF.

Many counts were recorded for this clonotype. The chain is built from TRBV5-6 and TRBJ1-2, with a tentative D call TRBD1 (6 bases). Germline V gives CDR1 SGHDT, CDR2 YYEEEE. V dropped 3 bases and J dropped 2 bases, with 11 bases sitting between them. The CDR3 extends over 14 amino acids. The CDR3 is CASSSMTGNYGYTF. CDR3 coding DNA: TGTGCCAGCAGCTCAATGACAGGAAACTATGGCTACACCTTC.